The 27 T cell receptor beta chains reported below all come from one sample, sequenced in a study of Ad26.COV2.S vaccination and SARS-CoV-2 variants. TCRdb's table, derived via immunoSEQ multiplex PCR, lists solely in-frame clones and lacks some. Of roughly 680,000 clones detected, more than 80% appear once; the ten largest clones hold over 1.3%. Treatment specified: 19 received Ad26.COV2.S at low or high dose, single or two shots; a few received placebo; per-sample allocation not given. At day 63 after the first vaccine or placebo injection, samples were drawn. Specimen: peripheral blood, collected in a trial of Ad26.COV2.S vaccine versus placebo. These TCRs come from a person aged 18 to 59 who received the Ad26.COV2.S COVID-19 vaccine or a placebo.

This clone appeared many times. The CDR3 coding sequence is TGTGCCAGCAAAACGGACAAATCACCCCTCCACTTT. This translates into CASKTDKSPLHF. The chain has TRBV2 and TRBJ1-6; perhaps TRBD1 as D (5 bases). Germline loops: CDR1 SNHLY, CDR2 FYNNEI. The CDR3 has 12 residues. Trimming cost V 7 bases and J 10 bases, with 11 bases left between them.

The chain combines TRBV30 with TRBJ1-1; D unresolved. V gave up 5 bases and J gave up 10 bases, with 20 bases separating them. The CDR3 extends over 13 amino acids. Germline lookup yields CDR1 GTSNPN and CDR2 SVGIG (reference sequence). CDR3 sequence reads: CAWGADSGGRAFF. The CDR3 DNA follows: TGTGCCTGGGGTGCGGACTCGGGAGGTCGAGCTTTCTTT.

The V and J genes are TRBV5-4 and TRBJ1-6, with 7 bases aligning to TRBD1. CDR1 SGHNT and CDR2 YYREEE come from the germline V gene (reference sequence). The CDR3 has 16 amino acids. V dropped 4 bases and J dropped 0; count of bases not matched to a gene: 4. The CDR3 loop is CASSGDRSSYNSPLHF. The CDR3 DNA sequence: TGTGCCAGCAGCGGGGACAGAAGCTCCTATAATTCACCCCTCCACTTT.

This rearrangement joins TRBV12-3 or TRBV12-4 to TRBJ2-4, with unresolved D. Trimming removed 1 base from V and 15 bases from J, with 16 bases in between. CDR3 length equals 13 residues. Here the CDR3 reads CASSLGRAPRRYF. The CDR3 DNA sequence: TGTGCCAGCAGTTTAGGTCGGGCCCCCCGGCGGTACTTC.

The chain couples TRBV12-3 or TRBV12-4 to TRBJ2-1, with D possibly being TRBD1 (5 bases). V was clipped by 2 bases and J by 7 bases, with 6 bases between them. The CDR3 loop spans 12 amino acids. This CDR3 is CASSLRGNEQFF. DNA for the CDR3: TGTGCCAGCAGTTTAAGGGGTAATGAGCAGTTCTTC.

This clone was counted a single time. The chain employs TRBV5-1 and TRBJ2-5, with D unresolved. Germline loops: CDR1 SGHRS, CDR2 YFSETQ. The CDR3 is made up of 15 amino acids. The ends were cut back, 2 bases at V and 1 base at J, with 12 bases in the middle. CDR3 nucleotide sequence: TGCGCCAGCAGCTTTTGGGCAGACACCCAAGAGACCCAGTACTTC. This codes for CASSFWADTQETQYF.

The chain has TRBV7-9 and TRBJ2-7; no definite D call. V lost 2 bases to trimming and J lost 0 bases, with 8 bases between them. The germline V gene encodes CDR1 SEHNR and CDR2 FQNEAQ (reference sequence). The CDR3 sequence is 14 residues long. CDR3 coding DNA: TGTGCCAGCAGCTTACAGGTGATCTCCTACGAGCAGTACTTC. It is translated as CASSLQVISYEQYF. The complete variable domain, with remaining parts taken from reference TRBV7-9 and TRBJ2-7, reads DTGVSQNPRHKITKRGQNVTFRCDPISEHNRLYWYRQTLGQGPEFLTYFQNEAQLEKSRLLSDRFSAERPKGSFSTLEIQRTEQGDSAMYLCASSLQVISYEQYFGPGTRLTVT.

The chain couples TRBV7-2 to TRBJ1-2; D gene unclear. Trimming stripped 4 bases from V and 7 bases from J, with 13 bases between. CDR3 length: 13 amino acids. Germline lookup yields CDR1 SGHTA and CDR2 FQGNSA. The CDR3, as DNA: TGTGCCAGCAGCTCGAGCTACTCCTCTGGCTACACCTTC. Its protein is CASSSSYSSGYTF.

Details on this clone: Sequence at one end of the junction differs from germline and may be a read error. The chain uses TRBV5-1 and TRBJ2-1, with TRBD1 matching over 9 bases. Germline assignment: CDR1 SGHRS and CDR2 YFSETQ. The CDR3 is 15 residues long. The chain's CDR3 is CASSPGTGRNNEQFF. In nucleotides, the CDR3 is TGCGCCAGCAGCCCCGGGACAGGGAGGAACAACGAGCAGTTCTTC. Together with reference TRBV5-1 and TRBJ2-1, the CDR3 gives the full variable domain: KAGVTQTPRYLIKTRGQQVTLSCSPISGHRSVSWYQQTPGQGLQFLFEYFSETQRNKGNFPGRFSGRQFSNSRSEMNVSTLELGDSALYLCASSPGTGRNNEQFFGPGTRLTVL.

This clone was picked up a small number of times. V is TRBV7-6 and J is TRBJ2-7; TRBD2 agrees at 9 bases. Germline V CDR1 and CDR2: SGHVS, FNYEAQ. After removal of 4 bases from V and 3 bases from J, the junction contained 7 bases not matched to a gene. The CDR3 runs 15 residues. The DNA of the CDR3 is TGTGCCAGCAGCTCACCGGGACTAGCTCTCTACGAGCAGTACTTC. Its protein is CASSSPGLALYEQYF.

The chain joins TRBV27 to TRBJ1-6, with TRBD1 matching 9 bases. The CDR3 consists of 13 residues. In germline, CDR1 is MNHEY, CDR2 SMNVEV (reference sequence). With V trimmed by 5 bases and J by 9 bases, 2 bases remained unmatched. Here the CDR3 reads CASSEDRGSPLHF. In DNA form, the CDR3 reads TGTGCCAGCAGTGAGGACAGGGGTTCACCCCTCCACTTT.

V and J are TRBV24-1 and TRBJ2-1; weak D call: TRBD1 (6 bases). In germline, CDR1 is KGHDR, CDR2 SFDVKD. Trimming took 3 bases from V and 3 from J, leaving 8 bases between them. The length of the CDR3 is 14 residues. The CDR3 protein is CATSDRGFYNEQFF. For the CDR3, the DNA is TGTGCCACCAGTGATAGGGGGTTCTACAATGAGCAGTTCTTC.

V is TRBV5-1 and J is TRBJ2-1; 9 nucleotides agree with TRBD1. The germline CDR1 and CDR2 sequences are SGHRS and YFSETQ. This CDR3 has 14 amino acids. V shed 4 bases, J shed 5 bases, and the junction held 4 bases outside the gene matches. CDR3 loop: CASSSGQGHNEQFF. The CDR3 nucleotides are TGCGCCAGCAGCAGCGGACAGGGGCACAATGAGCAGTTCTTC.

V gene TRBV14 combines with J gene TRBJ2-3; TRBD2 agrees at 10 bases. The CDR3 is 15 residues long. The ends lost 0 bases at V and 5 bases at J; junction bases unmatched: 2. From germline, CDR1 is SGHDN and CDR2 FVKESK. CDR3 sequence: CASSQDLAGEDTQYF. The CDR3 region has the DNA TGTGCCAGCAGCCAAGATCTAGCGGGAGAAGATACGCAGTATTTT.

J is TRBJ1-6 and V is TRBV19; D is undetermined. Trimming left V 7 bases short and J 5 bases short, with 12 bases between. This CDR3 contains 14 residues. Germline CDR1 is LNHDA and CDR2 is SQIVND (reference sequence). CDR3: CASKRVNHNSPLHF. The CDR3 DNA sequence: TGTGCCAGTAAACGGGTGAATCATAATTCACCCCTCCACTTT. Supplemented by reference TRBV19 and TRBJ1-6, the full variable domain reads DGGITQSPKYLFRKEGQNVTLSCEQNLNHDAMYWYRQDPGQGLRLIYYSQIVNDFQKGDIAEGYSVSREKKESFPLTVTSAQKNPTAFYLCASKRVNHNSPLHFGNGTRLTVT.

The V call is TRBV3-1 (or the pseudogene TRBV3-2), the J call TRBJ2-3, with D possibly matching TRBD2 (6 bases). The length of the CDR3 is 15 residues. Germline V gives CDR1 LGHDT, CDR2 YNNKEL (reference sequence). V was shortened by 4 bases and J by 3 bases, with 14 bases between the two germline ends. The CDR3 protein is CASSPRDGRTDTQYF. CDR3 in DNA: TGTGCCAGCAGCCCGCGGGACGGTAGAACAGATACGCAGTATTTT.

V and J are TRBV5-1 and TRBJ2-6, with 12 bases lining up with TRBD2. The CDR3 has 18 amino acids. CDR1 is SGHRS, CDR2 YFSETQ, per germline. V shed 7 bases and J 3 bases; nucleotides not matched to a gene: 11. CDR3 loop: CASRPRLAGDVGANVLTF. The CDR3 bases are TGCGCCAGCCGCCCGAGACTAGCGGGGGACGTTGGGGCCAACGTCCTGACTTTC.

The gene calls are TRBV5-6 and TRBJ1-5; no clear D gene. Germline CDR1 is SGHDT and CDR2 is YYEEEE. The CDR3 extends over 14 amino acids. V lost 3 bases to trimming and J lost 0 bases, with 7 bases between them. The CDR3 nucleotides are TGTGCCAGCAGCTCGCCCGGTAGCAATCAGCCCCAGCATTTT. Its protein product is CASSSPGSNQPQHF.

This chain uses TRBV4-1 with TRBJ2-3; D gene uncertain. The CDR3 totals 13 residues. Trimming pared 0 bases from V and 5 bases from J, leaving 6 bases between. The germline V gene has CDR1 MGHRA and CDR2 YSYEKL. This chain's CDR3 is CASSQDSLDTQYF. The CDR3 DNA follows: TGCGCCAGCAGCCAAGATTCCCTAGATACGCAGTATTTT.

The V gene is TRBV7-9, the J gene TRBJ2-3, with D possibly TRBD2 on 5 matching bases. Per germline, CDR1 SEHNR and CDR2 FQNEAQ (reference sequence). The CDR3 runs to 14 residues. Trimming took 8 bases from V and 4 from J, leaving 16 bases between them. Here the CDR3 reads CASGSTGWADTQYF. The CDR3 nucleotides are TGTGCCAGCGGCTCAACGGGGTGGGCAGATACGCAGTATTTT.

The V gene is TRBV6-5, the J gene TRBJ1-1, with D hard to call. CDR1 is MNHEY, CDR2 SVGAGI, per germline. Trimming took 0 bases from V and 4 from J, leaving 12 bases between them. The CDR3 has 15 residues. The CDR3, as DNA: TGTGCCAGCAGTTACTCCAGTACGTGGGGCACTGAAGCTTTCTTT. Protein sequence: CASSYSSTWGTEAFF.

This clone appeared once. The V call is TRBV10-3, the J call TRBJ2-7; 8 nucleotides match TRBD2. Germline V CDR1 and CDR2: ENHRY, SYGVKD. Trimming took 0 bases from V and 3 from J; bases not matched to a gene: 7. The CDR3 has 16 amino acids. CDR3 bases: TGTGCCATCAGTGAGTCTGGGGGAAGCGGGAGCTACGAGCAGTACTTC. Translating it yields CAISESGGSGSYEQYF.

The gene calls are TRBV30 and TRBJ2-5; weak D call: TRBD2 (5 bases). V was clipped by 5 bases and J by 4 bases, with 17 bases between them. Germline lookup yields CDR1 GTSNPN and CDR2 SVGIG (reference sequence). CDR3 length: 14 amino acids. CDR3 bases: TGTGCCTGGGGTCCCCAGCTCGGAGGAGAGACCCAGTACTTC. As protein: CAWGPQLGGETQYF.

The chain links TRBV7-2 to TRBJ1-1; 7 bases are a match to TRBD1. Per the germline V gene, CDR1 is SGHTA and CDR2 is FQGNSA. V shed 1 base and J 0 bases; nucleotides not matched to a gene: 14. The CDR3 length is 19 residues. The CDR3 DNA sequence: TGTGCCAGCAGCTTAGAAGGGGGCGGGGGATTTACTATGAACACTGAAGCTTTCTTT. Its protein product is CASSLEGGGGFTMNTEAFF.

This clone was detected once. This chain joins TRBV12-3 or TRBV12-4 and TRBJ2-3; D gene ambiguous. Trimming removed 4 bases from V and 5 bases from J, with 7 bases in between. The CDR3 sequence is 12 residues long. CDR3 nucleotide sequence: TGTGCCAGCAGTTCCAGTGTAGATACGCAGTATTTT. Translated: CASSSSVDTQYF.

This chain uses TRBV6-6 with TRBJ1-6, with D perhaps matching TRBD1 (5 bases). This CDR3 is built from 14 residues. The V and J ends lost 5 bases and 8 bases respectively, with 13 bases between them. Germline CDR1 reads MNHNY; CDR2 reads SVGAGI (reference sequence). DNA of the CDR3: TGTGCCAGCAGTACCCAGGGTGCGTATTCACCCCTCCACTTT. The encoded protein is CASSTQGAYSPLHF.

The chain is built from TRBV29-1 and TRBJ1-1; D uncertain. Germline CDR1 is SQVTM and CDR2 is ANQGSEA. V was cut by 3 bases and J by 0 bases, with 5 bases left in between. The CDR3 runs 12 residues. CDR3: CSVEEVNTEAFF. The CDR3 nucleotides are TGCAGCGTTGAGGAAGTGAACACTGAAGCTTTCTTT.